These T cell receptor beta chains were read from a single sample in a study of OX40 agonist ivuxolimab in advanced cancers. The protocol was immunoSEQ multiplex PCR, while the TCRdb copy is restricted to in-frame clones and leaves out a portion. This table holds some 100,000 clones, 85% to 90% found once. The specimen was CD4+ or CD8+ T cells sorted from blood, collected in a trial of the OX40 agonist ivuxolimab. These TCRs come from an adult with an advanced solid tumor such as melanoma, head and neck, liver or kidney cancer. The CDR3 runs from the conserved cysteine through the conserved F or W. The D gene is left open where the match is weak. A clone size is listed for some rows: how often the clone was seen (once, few, many), or a class if it is expanded.

>TRBJ2-1|.|TRBD2|TRBV20-1
TGCAGTGCTATTCAGCGGGAGGGGCAGTTCTTC
CSAIQREGQFF
>TRBJ1-3|.|.|TRBV5-1
TGCGCCAGCAGCCCGGACATCTTACGCTCTGGAAACACCATATATTTT
CASSPDILRSGNTIYF
>TRBJ1-1|.|.|TRBV6-1
TGTGCCAGCAGTGGAGGGGTGATGGACACTGAAGCTTTCTTT
CASSGGVMDTEAFF
>TRBJ2-5|.|.|TRBV5-1
TGCGCCAGCAGACTGGCAGGGGCTTCCCAAGAGACCCAGTACTTC
CASRLAGASQETQYF
>TRBJ1-2|once|.|TRBV6-5
TGTGCCAGCACCGCGACAGGACTAATAAAGGGCTACACCTTC
CASTATGLIKGYTF
>TRBJ1-3|.|.|TRBV18
TGTGCCAGCTCTACCTTGTCGGGGTCGAAAAACACCATATATTTT
CASSTLSGSKNTIYF
>TRBJ1-3|.|.|TRBV28
TGTGCCAGCAGTTTCCTGCTCTCTGGAAACACCATATATTTT
CASSFLLSGNTIYF
>TRBJ2-2|.|TRBD2|TRBV5-1
TGCGCCAGCAGCCTTACTAGCGCGAACACCGGGGAGCTGTTTTTT
CASSLTSANTGELFF
>TRBJ1-1|.|TRBD1|TRBV5-4
TGTGCCAGCAGCTTAGGGGGCGCAGGGAACACTGAAGCTTTCTTT
CASSLGGAGNTEAFF
>TRBJ1-1|.|TRBD1|TRBV28
TGTGCCAGCAGTCAACGACAGGGGACCGTCACTGAAGCTTTCTTT
CASSQRQGTVTEAFF
>TRBJ2-3|.|.|TRBV5-1
TGCGCCAGCAGCTTGGCGCAGCTAGGAAACACAGATACGCAGTATTTT
CASSLAQLGNTDTQYF
>TRBJ1-4|.|.|TRBV2
TGTGCCAGCAGTGAAGTATCTGGAGGAAAACTGTTTTTT
CASSEVSGGKLFF
>TRBJ2-7|once|TRBD1|TRBV19
TGTGCCAGTAGTATCTCCGGGACAGGGGATGAAGAGCAGTACTTC
CASSISGTGDEEQYF
>TRBJ2-5|once|TRBD2|TRBV7-8
TGTGCCAGCAGCCCCGGGACTAGCGGGAGCGGTGAGACCCAGTACTTC
CASSPGTSGSGETQYF
>TRBJ1-3|.|.|TRBV6-1
TGTGCCACCTCGACAGGAACCTCTGGAAACACCATATATTTT
CATSTGTSGNTIYF
>TRBJ2-1|.|.|TRBV4-2
TGTGCCAGCAGCCAAGCTCAGGGACCAACCATAAACAATGAGCAGTTCTTC
CASSQAQGPTINNEQFF